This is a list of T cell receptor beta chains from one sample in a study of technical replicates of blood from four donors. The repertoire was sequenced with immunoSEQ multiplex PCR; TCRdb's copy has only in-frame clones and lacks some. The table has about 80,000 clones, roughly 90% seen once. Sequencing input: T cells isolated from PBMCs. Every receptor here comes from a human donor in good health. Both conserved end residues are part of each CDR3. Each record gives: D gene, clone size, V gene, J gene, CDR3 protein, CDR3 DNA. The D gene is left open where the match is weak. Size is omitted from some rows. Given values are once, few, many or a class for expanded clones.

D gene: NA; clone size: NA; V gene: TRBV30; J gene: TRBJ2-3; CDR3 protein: CAAQERGTDTQYF; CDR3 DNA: TGTGCCGCCCAGGAAAGGGGAACAGATACGCAGTATTTT
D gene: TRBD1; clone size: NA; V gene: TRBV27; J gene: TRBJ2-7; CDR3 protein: CASSLSRDSEQYF; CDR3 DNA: TGTGCCAGCAGTTTATCCAGGGACAGCGAGCAGTACTTC
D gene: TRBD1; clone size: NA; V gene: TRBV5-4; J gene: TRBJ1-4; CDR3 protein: CASSSGGTGYEKLFF; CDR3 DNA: TGTGCCAGCAGCTCTGGAGGGACAGGGTATGAAAAACTGTTTTTT
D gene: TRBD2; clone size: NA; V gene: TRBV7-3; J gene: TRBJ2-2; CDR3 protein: CASTATSGSSRELFF; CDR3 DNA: TGTGCCAGCACCGCGACTAGCGGGAGCTCAAGAGAGCTGTTTTTT
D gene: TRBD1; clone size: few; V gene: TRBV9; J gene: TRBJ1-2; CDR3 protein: CASSVGQGASYTF; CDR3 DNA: TGTGCCAGCAGCGTAGGCCAGGGGGCCAGCTACACCTTC
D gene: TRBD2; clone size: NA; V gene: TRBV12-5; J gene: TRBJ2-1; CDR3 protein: CASGLGQLAGPYNEQFF; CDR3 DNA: TGTGCTAGTGGTTTGGGCCAACTAGCGGGACCCTACAATGAGCAGTTCTTC
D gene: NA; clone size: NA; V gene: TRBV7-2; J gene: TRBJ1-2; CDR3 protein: CASSLARIDTYGYTF; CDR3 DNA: TGTGCCAGCAGCTTAGCTAGGATTGACACCTATGGCTACACCTTC
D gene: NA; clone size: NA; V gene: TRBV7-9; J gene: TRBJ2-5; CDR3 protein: CASSGLYGVETQYF; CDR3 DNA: TGTGCCAGCAGCGGGCTATACGGTGTAGAGACCCAGTACTTC
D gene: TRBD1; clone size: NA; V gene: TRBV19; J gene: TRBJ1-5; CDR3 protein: CASSTEGALSNQPQHF; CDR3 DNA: TGTGCCAGTAGTACAGAGGGGGCACTGAGCAATCAGCCCCAGCATTTT
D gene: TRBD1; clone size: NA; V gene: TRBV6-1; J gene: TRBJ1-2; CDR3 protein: CASSELWTGLYGYTF; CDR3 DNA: TGTGCCAGCAGTGAGCTTTGGACAGGACTCTATGGCTACACCTTC
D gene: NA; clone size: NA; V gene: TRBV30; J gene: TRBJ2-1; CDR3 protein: CAWSEDSYNEQFF; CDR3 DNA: TGTGCCTGGAGTGAGGACAGTTACAATGAGCAGTTCTTC
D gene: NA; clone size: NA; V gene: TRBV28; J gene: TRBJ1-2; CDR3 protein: CASTVQGYNYGYTF; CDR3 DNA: TGTGCCAGCACTGTACAGGGATATAACTATGGCTACACCTTC
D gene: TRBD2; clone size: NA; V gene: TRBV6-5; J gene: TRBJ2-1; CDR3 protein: CASRLTSGINEQFF; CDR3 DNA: TGTGCCAGCAGATTGACTAGCGGAATAAATGAGCAGTTCTTC
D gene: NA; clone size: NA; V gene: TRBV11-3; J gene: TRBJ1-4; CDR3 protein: CASSLVLGHTNEKLFF; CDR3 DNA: TGTGCCAGCAGCTTAGTACTAGGGCATACTAATGAAAAACTGTTTTTT
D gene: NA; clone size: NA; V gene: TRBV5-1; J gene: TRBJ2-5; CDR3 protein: CASSSGGEETQYF; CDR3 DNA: TGCGCCAGCAGCTCCGGGGGAGAAGAGACCCAGTACTTC
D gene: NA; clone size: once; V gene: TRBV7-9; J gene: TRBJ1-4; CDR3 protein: CASSLGTRGMVEKLFF; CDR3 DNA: TGTGCCAGCAGCTTAGGGACGAGGGGGATGGTTGAAAAACTGTTTTTT
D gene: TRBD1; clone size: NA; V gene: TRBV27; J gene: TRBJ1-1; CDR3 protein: CASSSTGGTTEAFF; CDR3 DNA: TGTGCCAGCAGTTCGACAGGGGGGACGACTGAAGCTTTCTTT
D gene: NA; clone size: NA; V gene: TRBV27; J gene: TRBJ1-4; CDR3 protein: CASSFQAYEKLFF; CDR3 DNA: TGTGCCAGCAGTTTCCAGGCATATGAAAAACTGTTTTTT
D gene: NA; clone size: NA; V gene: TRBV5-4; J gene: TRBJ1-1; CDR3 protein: CASSLAGKAEAFF; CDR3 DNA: TGTGCCAGCAGCTTGGCAGGGAAAGCTGAAGCTTTCTTT
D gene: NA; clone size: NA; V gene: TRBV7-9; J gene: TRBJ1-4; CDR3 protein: CASSRVEKLFF; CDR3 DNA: TGTGCCAGCAGCAGAGTTGAAAAACTGTTTTTT
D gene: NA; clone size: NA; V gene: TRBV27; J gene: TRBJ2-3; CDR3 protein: CASSSVDTQYF; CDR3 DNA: TGTGCCAGCAGTTCAGTAGATACGCAGTATTTT
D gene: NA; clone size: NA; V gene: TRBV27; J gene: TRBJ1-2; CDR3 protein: CASLYGYTF; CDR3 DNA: TGTGCCAGCCTCTATGGCTACACCTTC
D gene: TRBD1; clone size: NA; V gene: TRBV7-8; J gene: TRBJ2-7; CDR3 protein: CASSLVVSGTGAFYEQYF; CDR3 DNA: TGTGCCAGCAGCTTAGTGGTTTCCGGGACAGGGGCGTTCTACGAGCAGTACTTC
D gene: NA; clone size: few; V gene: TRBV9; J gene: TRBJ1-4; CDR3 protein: CASSGGTTRDEKLFF; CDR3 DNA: TGTGCCAGCAGCGGTGGGACTACCAGGGATGAAAAACTGTTTTTT
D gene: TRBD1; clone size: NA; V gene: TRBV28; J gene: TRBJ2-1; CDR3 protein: CASSSGQGYNEQFF; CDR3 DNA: TGTGCCAGCAGTTCTGGACAGGGATACAATGAGCAGTTCTTC
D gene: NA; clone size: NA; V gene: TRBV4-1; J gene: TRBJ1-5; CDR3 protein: CASSQGQVVVGPQHF; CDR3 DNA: TGCGCCAGCAGCCAAGGGCAGGTAGTAGTGGGGCCCCAGCATTTT
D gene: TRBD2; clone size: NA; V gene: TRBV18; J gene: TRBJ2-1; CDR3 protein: CASSPLAGNNEQFF; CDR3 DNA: TGTGCCAGCTCACCACTAGCGGGGAACAATGAGCAGTTCTTC
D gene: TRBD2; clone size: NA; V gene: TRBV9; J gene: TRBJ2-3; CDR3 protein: CASSGRLAGAPDTQYF; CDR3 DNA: TGTGCCAGCAGCGGTCGACTAGCGGGAGCCCCAGATACGCAGTATTTT
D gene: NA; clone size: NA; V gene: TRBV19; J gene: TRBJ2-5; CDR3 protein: CASSSGTQQETQYF; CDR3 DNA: TGTGCCAGTAGCTCCGGGACACAACAAGAGACCCAGTACTTC
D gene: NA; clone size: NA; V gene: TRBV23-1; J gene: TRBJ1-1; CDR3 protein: CASSQSKRIGRRVYTEAFF; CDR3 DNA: TGCGCCAGCAGTCAATCGAAAAGGATTGGCAGGAGGGTTTACACTGAAGCTTTCTTT
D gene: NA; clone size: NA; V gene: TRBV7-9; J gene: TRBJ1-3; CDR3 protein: CASSQQVSGNTIYF; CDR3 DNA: TGTGCCAGCAGTCAGCAGGTATCTGGAAACACCATATATTTT
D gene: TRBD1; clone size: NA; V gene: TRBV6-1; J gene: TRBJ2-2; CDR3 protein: CASSEDRGEAGELFF; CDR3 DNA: TGTGCCAGCAGTGAAGACAGGGGGGAGGCCGGGGAGCTGTTTTTT
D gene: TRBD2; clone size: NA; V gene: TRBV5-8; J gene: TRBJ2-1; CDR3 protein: CASSLLRELNEQFF; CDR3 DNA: TGTGCCAGCAGCTTGCTGCGGGAGCTGAATGAGCAGTTCTTC
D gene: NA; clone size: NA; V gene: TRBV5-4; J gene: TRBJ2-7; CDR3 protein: CASSPPPFGSSYEQYF; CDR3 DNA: TGTGCCAGCAGCCCCCCTCCTTTCGGGAGCTCCTACGAGCAGTACTTC
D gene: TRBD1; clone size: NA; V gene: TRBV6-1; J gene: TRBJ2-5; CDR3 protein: CASSRTGTQETQYF; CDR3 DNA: TGTGCCAGCAGCCGGACAGGGACCCAAGAGACCCAGTACTTC
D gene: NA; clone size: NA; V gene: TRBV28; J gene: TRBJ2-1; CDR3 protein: CASSLTPLRNEQFF; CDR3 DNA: TGTGCCAGCAGTTTGACTCCTTTGAGGAATGAGCAGTTCTTC
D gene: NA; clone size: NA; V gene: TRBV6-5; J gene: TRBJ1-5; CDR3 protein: CASSYPGQPQHF; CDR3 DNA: TGTGCCAGCAGTTACCCGGGGCAGCCCCAGCATTTT
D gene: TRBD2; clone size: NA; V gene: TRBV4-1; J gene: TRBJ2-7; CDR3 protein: CASSQEASGSSYEQYF; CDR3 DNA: TGCGCCAGCAGCCAAGAGGCTAGCGGGAGCTCCTACGAGCAGTACTTC
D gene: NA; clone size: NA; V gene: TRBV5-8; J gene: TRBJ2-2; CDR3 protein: CASSLGTGGIRELFF; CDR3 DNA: TGTGCCAGCAGCTTGGGGACTGGCGGGATCCGGGAGCTGTTTTTT
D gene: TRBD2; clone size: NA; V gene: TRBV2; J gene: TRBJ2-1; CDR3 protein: CASSRLAGLSYNEQFF; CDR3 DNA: TGTGCCAGCAGCAGACTAGCGGGACTCTCCTACAATGAGCAGTTCTTC
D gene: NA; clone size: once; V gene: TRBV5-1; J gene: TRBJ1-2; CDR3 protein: CASSPRRDYGYTF; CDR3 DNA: TGCGCCAGCAGCCCAAGGAGGGACTATGGCTACACCTTC
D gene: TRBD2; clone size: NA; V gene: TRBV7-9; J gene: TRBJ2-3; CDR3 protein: CASSSSPGGGTDTQYF; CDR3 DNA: TGTGCCAGCAGCTCGAGCCCGGGGGGAGGCACAGATACGCAGTATTTT
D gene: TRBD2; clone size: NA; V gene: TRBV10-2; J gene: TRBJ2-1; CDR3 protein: CASRGLAEYNEQFF; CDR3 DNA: TGCGCCAGCAGAGGACTAGCGGAGTACAATGAGCAGTTCTTC
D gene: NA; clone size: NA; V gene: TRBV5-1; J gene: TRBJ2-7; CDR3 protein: CASSLGYGGYEQYF; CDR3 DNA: TGCGCCAGCAGCTTGGGATACGGAGGCTACGAGCAGTACTTC
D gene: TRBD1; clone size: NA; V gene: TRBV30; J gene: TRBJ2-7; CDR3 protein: CAWRRDRVTSYEQYF; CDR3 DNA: TGTGCCTGGCGCCGGGACAGGGTGACCTCCTACGAGCAGTACTTC
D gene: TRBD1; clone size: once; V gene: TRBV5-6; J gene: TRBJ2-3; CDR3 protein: CASSSRGTGPWDTQYF; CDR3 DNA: TGTGCCAGCAGCTCGCGGGGGACAGGGCCATGGGATACGCAGTATTTT
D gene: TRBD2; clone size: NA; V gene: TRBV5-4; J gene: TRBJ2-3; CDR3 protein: CASSLKREDTDTQYF; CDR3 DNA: TGTGCCAGCAGCTTAAAGCGGGAGGACACAGATACGCAGTATTTT
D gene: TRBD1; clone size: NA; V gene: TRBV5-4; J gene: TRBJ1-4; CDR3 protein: CASSARTGHEKLFF; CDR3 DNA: TGTGCCAGCAGCGCCCGGACAGGACATGAAAAACTGTTTTTT